This TCR beta chain was found in a study of CD8 T cells in ankylosing spondylitis. Study results and caveats: Prior literature has documented some motif variants in synovial fluid and blood from reactive arthritis.

Researchers built TCR beta libraries using quantitative 5'-RACE with molecular barcodes. A single record per CDR3 protein comes from TCRdb applying MiXCR to the 5' RACE reads. The table has 350,000 or so distinct CDR3 sequences, roughly 15% seen once. Germline values: CDR1 SGDLS, CDR2 YYNGEE. The V end was cut by 4 bases, the J end by 0 bases, with 17 bases between. The CDR3 length is 17 residues. To note about this clonotype: Its antigen is unknown.

This clonotype originated in a male donor with ankylosing spondylitis or in good health (not recorded which). The chain recombines TRBV9 with TRBJ1-3; D remains unclear. The source material was blood, either unsorted or a sorted T cell fraction (not recorded which). CDR3 sequence: CASSPGPPLSSGNTIYF. CDR3 sequence (DNA): TGTGCCAGCAGCCCGGGCCCCCCATTAAGCTCTGGAAACACCATATATTTT.